This is a list of T cell receptor beta chains from one sample in a study of shared clonotypes between healthy human individuals. The assay was immunoSEQ multiplex PCR, and TCRdb's table has in-frame clones only and misses some. The repertoire holds 2 million to 2.5 million clones, with nearly 97% as singletons. Sequenced input: naive CD4+ T cells sorted from blood. These receptors were obtained from a man aged 18 to 29 in good health. The CDR3 runs from the conserved cysteine through the conserved F or W. A D gene is named only where the DNA matches it firmly. Some rows have no size entry. The others give once, few or many, or a class for an expanded clone.

j_gene,d_gene,v_gene,abundance,CDR3aa,CDR3nt
TRBJ1-5,NA,TRBV28,NA,CASTTGYSNQPQHF,TGTGCCAGCACGACAGGATATAGCAATCAGCCCCAGCATTTT
TRBJ2-7,TRBD1,TRBV9,NA,CASSSGTGVYEQYF,TGTGCCAGCAGCTCCGGGACAGGAGTCTACGAGCAGTACTTC
TRBJ1-2,NA,TRBV4-1,NA,CASSQDSTGRSGYTF,TGCGCCAGCAGCCAAGACTCCACAGGGAGGTCGGGCTACACCTTC
TRBJ1-1,NA,TRBV2,once,CATKTANTEAFF,TGTGCCACCAAGACGGCGAACACTGAAGCTTTCTTT
TRBJ2-7,TRBD1,TRBV27,NA,CASSLGTGGWYEQYF,TGTGCCAGCAGTTTAGGGACAGGGGGCTGGTACGAGCAGTACTTC
TRBJ2-1,NA,TRBV11-3,once,CASSYTSFSSYNEQFF,TGTGCCAGCAGTTACACTAGCTTTTCTTCCTACAATGAGCAGTTCTTC
TRBJ2-3,NA,TRBV11-1,NA,CASSWEGGRRDTQYF,TGTGCCAGCAGCTGGGAGGGGGGAAGGAGGGATACGCAGTATTTT
TRBJ1-2,NA,TRBV6-1,NA,CASSTGYYGYTF,TGTGCCAGCAGTACAGGGTACTATGGCTACACCTTC
TRBJ2-2,TRBD1,TRBV30,once,CAWSLGDRKNTGELFF,TGTGCCTGGAGTTTAGGGGACAGAAAGAACACCGGGGAGCTGTTTTTT
TRBJ2-7,TRBD1,TRBV9,NA,CASSGQGFEQYF,TGTGCCAGCAGCGGACAGGGATTCGAGCAGTACTTC
TRBJ1-5,TRBD1,TRBV10-3,NA,CAISDPGQGNNQPQHF,TGTGCCATCAGTGACCCGGGACAGGGCAACAATCAGCCCCAGCATTTT
TRBJ2-1,NA,TRBV27,NA,CASSFGQEQFF,TGTGCCAGCAGTTTCGGCCAAGAGCAGTTCTTC
TRBJ2-7,TRBD1,TRBV19,NA,CASRREGTGRYEQYF,TGTGCCAGTAGGCGCGAAGGGACAGGCCGCTACGAGCAGTACTTC
TRBJ1-1,NA,TRBV27,NA,CASTFSGRGGTEAFF,TGTGCCAGCACCTTCTCCGGCAGGGGTGGAACTGAAGCTTTCTTT
TRBJ2-7,NA,TRBV11-2,once,CASSFKGYEQYF,TGTGCCAGCAGCTTTAAGGGCTACGAGCAGTACTTC
TRBJ2-3,NA,TRBV30,NA,CAWRPGTDTQYF,TGTGCCTGGAGACCCGGCACAGATACGCAGTATTTT
TRBJ1-2,TRBD1,TRBV7-6,NA,CASSLGTGYGYTF,TGTGCCAGCAGCTTAGGGACAGGCTATGGCTACACCTTC
TRBJ1-4,NA,TRBV9,NA,CASSASLGGGTEKLFF,TGTGCCAGCAGCGCCAGCCTAGGGGGGGGCACTGAAAAACTGTTTTTT
TRBJ2-3,NA,TRBV6-1,NA,CASNSRAGATDTQYF,TGTGCCAGTAATAGCCGCGCGGGGGCCACAGATACGCAGTATTTT